A single sample gave rise to the 25 T cell receptor beta chains below, sequenced in a study of CD8 T cells in Susac syndrome. An amount of RNA that ranged from roughly 0.5 to 1 ug was reverse transcribed with random hexamers. TCRdb used MiXCR to reprocess the immunoSEQ multiplex PCR reads, holding one entry per CDR3 protein. The sample has around 200,000 distinct CDR3 sequences; roughly 94% are singletons. The sequencing sample was made of CD8+ T cells from PBMCs. The receptors were gathered from a human donor with Susac syndrome.

The chain joins TRBV7-9 to TRBJ2-2; D is perhaps TRBD2 (6 bases). V dropped 9 bases and J dropped 6 bases, with 17 bases sitting between them. The CDR3 consists of 14 residues. Germline-derived CDR1 and CDR2 are SEHNR and FQNEAQ (reference sequence). The CDR3 nucleotides are TGTGCCAGTTCGGGGGATGGGTTGTCCGGGGAGCTGTTTTTT. Its translation: CASSGDGLSGELFF.

V usage is TRBV12-3 or TRBV12-4 and J usage is TRBJ2-1; D unclear. Trimming took 7 bases from V and 5 from J, leaving 15 bases between them. The length of the CDR3 is 14 residues. CDR3: CASTVAGSDNEQFF. CDR3 DNA: TGTGCCAGCACCGTAGCAGGTTCTGACAATGAGCAGTTCTTC.

This sequence joins TRBV15 and TRBJ2-5, with D possibly being TRBD1 (6 bases). The length of the CDR3 is 15 residues. CDR1 is LNHNV, CDR2 YYDKDF, per germline (reference sequence). Between the trimmed V and J ends, which lost 0 bases and 5 bases, there was a span of 13 bases. The CDR3 region has the DNA TGTGCCACCAGCAGAGAGAACTACAGGGCCGAGACCCAGTACTTC. It yields the protein CATSRENYRAETQYF.

The rearrangement links TRBV2 to TRBJ2-1, with D unresolved. Germline V gene sequence: CDR1 SNHLY, CDR2 FYNNEI. This CDR3 spans 14 amino acids. V lost 4 bases and J lost 7, with 14 bases in between. The CDR3 here is CASSAPRSLNEQFF. The CDR3 DNA follows: TGTGCCAGCAGTGCGCCTAGGAGTTTGAATGAGCAGTTCTTC. The full variable domain, its missing parts supplied by reference TRBV2 and TRBJ2-1, is EPEVTQTPSHQVTQMGQEVILRCVPISNHLYFYWYRQILGQKVEFLVSFYNNEISEKSEIFDDQFSVERPDGSNFTLKIRSTKLEDSAMYFCASSAPRSLNEQFFGPGTRLTVL.

The chain recombines TRBV9 with TRBJ1-3, with D possibly TRBD1 on 5 matching bases. The germline V gene has CDR1 SGDLS and CDR2 YYNGEE. There are 15 residues in the CDR3. V was cut by 3 bases and J by 0 bases, with 10 bases left in between. CDR3 bases: TGTGCCAGCAGCGGGGACGCGAGCTCTGGAAACACCATATATTTT. This gives the protein CASSGDASSGNTIYF. The whole variable domain, filled in from reference TRBV9 and TRBJ1-3, reads DSGVTQTPKHLITATGQRVTLRCSPRSGDLSVYWYQQSLDQGLQFLIQYYNGEERAKGNILERFSAQQFPDLHSELNLSSLELGDSALYFCASSGDASSGNTIYFGEGSWLTVV.

This chain uses TRBV12-3 or TRBV12-4 with TRBJ2-3; 8 bases are shared with TRBD1. CDR3 length: 16 amino acids. Unmatched junction bases numbered 13, after V lost 5 bases and J lost 6 bases. CDR3 residues: CASSRPDREFPDTQYF. CDR3 in DNA: TGTGCCAGCAGTAGACCGGACAGGGAGTTTCCGGATACGCAGTATTTT.

The chain couples TRBV19 to TRBJ1-5, with 7 bases that match TRBD1. The V gene end was trimmed by 4 bases and the J gene end by 3 bases; junction bases not matched to a gene: 6. CDR1 is LNHDA and CDR2 is SQIVND in the germline V gene (reference sequence). CDR3 length equals 15 residues. The CDR3 here is CASSKRTGDNQPQHF. In DNA form, the CDR3 reads TGTGCCAGTAGTAAACGGACAGGCGACAATCAGCCCCAGCATTTT.

The CDR3 reads CSVVPGQSNTGELFF. The DNA for the CDR3 is TGCAGCGTTGTTCCGGGACAATCGAACACCGGGGAGCTGTTTTTT. The chain uses TRBV29-1 and TRBJ2-2, with D possibly TRBD1 on 6 matching bases. The CDR3 has 15 amino acids. V lost 4 bases and J 0 bases, leaving 12 bases between the germline ends. Germline CDR1 and CDR2: SQVTM and ANQGSEA.

The chain is built from TRBV20-1 and TRBJ1-2; the D gene is possibly TRBD1 (5 bases). The germline V and J ends were trimmed by 5 bases and 0 bases, with 16 bases remaining between them. Germline lookup yields CDR1 DFQATT and CDR2 SNEGSKA (reference sequence). The CDR3 covers 15 residues. The CDR3 nucleotides are TGCAGTGCTTCAGGGCCCAGCAAAGCTAACTATGGCTACACCTTC. Translated, it gives CSASGPSKANYGYTF.

This chain connects TRBV13 to TRBJ2-7; TRBD2 matches at 7 bases. The ends lost 5 bases at V and 0 bases at J; junction bases unmatched: 4. From germline, CDR1 is PRHDT and CDR2 FYEKMQ (reference sequence). There are 14 residues in the CDR3. The chain's CDR3 is CASSQRGDSYEQYF. CDR3 DNA: TGTGCCAGCAGCCAACGGGGGGACTCCTACGAGCAGTACTTC.

The chain employs TRBV7-9 and TRBJ2-1; 9 bases line up with TRBD1. Trimming took 5 bases from V and 10 from J; bases not matched to a gene: 3. Germline loops: CDR1 SEHNR, CDR2 FQNEAQ (reference sequence). CDR3 length: 12 residues. Here the CDR3 DNA reads TGTGCCAGCAGCGACGGGACAGGGGAGCAGTTCTTC. It specifies CASSDGTGEQFF.

This chain uses TRBV7-9 with TRBJ1-5, with D hard to call. Germline V gives CDR1 SEHNR, CDR2 FQNEAQ (reference sequence). The CDR3 loop spans 12 amino acids. Trimming removed 4 bases from V and 6 bases from J, with 7 bases in between. This chain's CDR3 is CASSSGPQPQHF. The CDR3 DNA follows: TGTGCCAGCAGCTCGGGCCCTCAGCCCCAGCATTTT.

This clonotype was seen only once. This sequence joins TRBV2 and TRBJ2-4; D is unresolved. The CDR3 has 15 residues. Trimming removed 4 bases from V and 2 bases from J, with 12 bases in between. Germline CDR1 reads SNHLY; CDR2 reads FYNNEI. The CDR3 sequence: CASSGRVGPKNIQYF. The DNA for the CDR3 is TGTGCCAGCAGTGGTAGGGTAGGGCCCAAAAACATTCAGTACTTC. Drawing the rest from reference TRBV2 and TRBJ2-4, the complete variable domain is EPEVTQTPSHQVTQMGQEVILRCVPISNHLYFYWYRQILGQKVEFLVSFYNNEISEKSEIFDDQFSVERPDGSNFTLKIRSTKLEDSAMYFCASSGRVGPKNIQYFGAGTRLSVL.

This chain links TRBV6-5 with TRBJ1-1; D unclear. Trimming took 2 bases from V and 3 from J, leaving 7 bases between them. The length of the CDR3 is 13 residues. The germline V gene has CDR1 MNHEY and CDR2 SVGAGI. CDR3 nucleotides: TGTGCCAGCAGTTACGGGGAACACACTGAAGCTTTCTTT. This translates into CASSYGEHTEAFF.

The chain links TRBV4-1 to TRBJ1-2; tentative D call: TRBD1 (6 bases). Germline CDR1 MGHRA, CDR2 YSYEKL. The V end was cut by 4 bases, the J end by 4 bases, with 10 bases between. The CDR3 loop spans 13 amino acids. CDR3 sequence (DNA): TGCGCCAGCAGCCCAATGGACAGCTATGGCTACACCTTC. Protein: CASSPMDSYGYTF.

J is TRBJ2-7 and V is TRBV27; D may be TRBD2 (5 bases). Germline V gene data show CDR1 as MNHEY and CDR2 as SMNVEV (reference sequence). The V and J ends lost 2 bases and 9 bases respectively, with 17 bases between them. The CDR3 consists of 14 residues. CDR3 loop: CASSLAGFKTRQYF. CDR3 bases: TGTGCCAGCAGTTTAGCGGGTTTCAAAACTAGGCAGTACTTC.

This chain uses TRBV20-1 with TRBJ1-2; no clear D gene. CDR3 size: 15 residues. Germline V gene sequence: CDR1 DFQATT, CDR2 SNEGSKA (reference sequence). V was shortened by 1 base and J by 4 bases, with 16 bases between the two germline ends. The CDR3 DNA reads TGCAGTGCTAGAGCGTTTGGTGCCGAGGGCTATGGCTACACCTTC. Its protein product is CSARAFGAEGYGYTF.

This chain uses TRBV4-1 with TRBJ2-5; 8 bases align to TRBD2. V lost 0 bases, J lost 9 bases, and 12 bases stayed unmatched. In germline, CDR1 is MGHRA, CDR2 YSYEKL. This CDR3 region has 16 residues. This CDR3 reads CASSQDGAGVPGAQYF. The CDR3 DNA sequence: TGCGCCAGCAGCCAAGATGGAGCGGGAGTCCCCGGGGCCCAGTACTTC.

CDR3 sequence reads: CASSYPGRHTEAFF. CDR3 DNA sequence: TGTGCCAGCAGTTACCCTGGGCGCCACACTGAAGCTTTCTTT. The chain couples TRBV6-5 to TRBJ1-1; D unresolved. Germline V gene sequence: CDR1 MNHEY, CDR2 SVGAGI. Trimming took 2 bases from V and 3 from J, leaving 10 bases between them. The CDR3 is 14 amino acids.

V and J are TRBV12-3 or TRBV12-4 and TRBJ1-3; D not resolved. The CDR3 spans 12 residues. The V and J ends lost 8 bases and 0 bases respectively, with 5 bases between them. CDR3 coding DNA: TGTGCCAGCCCCGGCTCTGGAAACACCATATATTTT. This encodes CASPGSGNTIYF.

This clonotype was picked up one time. CDR3 sequence reads: CSATPGAGAVGEQYF. The DNA of the CDR3 is TGCAGTGCTACCCCTGGGGCGGGAGCTGTGGGTGAGCAGTACTTC. The chain joins TRBV20-1 to TRBJ2-7, with 7 bases that match TRBD2. Germline-derived CDR1 and CDR2 are DFQATT and SNEGSKA (reference sequence). After removal of 4 bases from V and 7 bases from J, the junction contained 16 bases not matched to a gene. The CDR3 is 15 amino acids.

The V and J genes are TRBV7-9 and TRBJ2-3; 7 bases agree with TRBD1. Germline V CDR1 and CDR2: SEHNR, FQNEAQ (reference sequence). The CDR3 totals 14 residues. V trimming: 1 base; J trimming: 8 bases; junction bases outside the gene matches: 6. CDR3 coding DNA: TGTGCCAGCAGCTTAGTTCAAGACAGGGCTACGCAGTATTTT. It is translated as CASSLVQDRATQYF.

The chain links TRBV15 to TRBJ2-7; D call uncertain. The germline V gene encodes CDR1 LNHNV and CDR2 YYDKDF (reference sequence). This CDR3 region has 14 residues. V was shortened by 1 base and J by 2 bases, with 9 bases between the two germline ends. CDR3 DNA sequence: TGTGCCACCAGCAGAGTCATGGAGACCTACGAGCAGTACTTC. It is translated as CATSRVMETYEQYF.

This clonotype was observed once. This chain links TRBV7-2 with TRBJ2-3; no reliable D call. CDR1 is SGHTA, CDR2 FQGNSA, per germline. V dropped 2 bases and J dropped 4 bases, with 10 bases sitting between them. The length of the CDR3 is 14 residues. The CDR3 DNA sequence: TGTGCCAGCAGCTTATCAGCGTCGCCAGATACGCAGTATTTT. Amino acid sequence: CASSLSASPDTQYF. The full variable domain, rest sourced from reference TRBV7-2 and TRBJ2-3, is GAGVSQSPSNKVTEKGKDVELRCDPISGHTALYWYRQSLGQGLEFLIYFQGNSAPDKSGLPSDRFSAERTGGSVSTLTIQRTQQEDSAVYLCASSLSASPDTQYFGPGTRLTVL.

This clonotype has a single count. The rearrangement links TRBV29-1 to TRBJ2-1, with 7 positions matching TRBD2. CDR1 is SQVTM, CDR2 ANQGSEA, per germline. The CDR3 is 14 residues long. V lost 4 bases to trimming and J lost 6 bases; unmatched junction nucleotides: 9. The CDR3 DNA sequence: TGCAGCGTTGCGACTAGCACCCTCCTCAATGAGCAGTTCTTC. This codes for CSVATSTLLNEQFF.